This T cell receptor (beta chain) appears in the sequencing data of a study of T-cell reconstitution after alpha-beta-depleted transplantation in children. This clonotype was counted at least ten times. Construction of the TCRbeta library involved unique molecular identifiers. TCRdb called the PCR reads again in MiXCR, with one record for every CDR3 protein. The sample lists fewer than 700,000 distinct CDR3 sequences, 20% to 25% seen once, with 12% to 15% in the top ten. Sequenced material: PBMCs, mostly from graft donor cells, taken 360 days after TCRalphabeta/CD19-depleted stem cell transplant. The sequence came from a boy in the first two years of life who had a stem cell transplant for acute myeloid leukemia, so the T cells may come from the graft donor.

The CDR3, as DNA: TGCAGCGTTCTTACAGGGGGTCCCTACAATGAGCAGTTCTTC. Translated: CSVLTGGPYNEQFF. V gene TRBV29-1 combines with J gene TRBJ2-1; 8 nucleotides match TRBD1. This CDR3 has 14 residues. J gave up 2 bases and V 5 bases, and 5 bases lay outside the gene matches. CDR1 and CDR2 from the germline V gene are SQVTM and ANQGSEA.